The following is a T cell receptor (beta chain) sequence with its context. The data stem from a study of patients and donors after allogeneic stem cell transplantation. TCRdb fed the RT-PCR reads into MiXCR, producing one record per CDR3 protein. This sample has over 350,000 distinct CDR3 sequences, with roughly 17% found just once. This CDR3 spans 15 amino acids. V shed 4 bases, J shed 4 bases, and the junction held 7 bases outside the gene matches. Germline V CDR1 and CDR2: PRHDT, FYEKMQ (reference sequence). This TCR was sampled from a human donor who was either an allogeneic HSCT recipient or a stem cell or donor lymphocyte infusion donor (not recorded which). It is not recorded whose cells these are; they may come from a transplant donor. The sequenced sample was blood, either unsorted or a sorted T cell fraction (not recorded which). The chain joins TRBV13 to TRBJ2-1; 7 bases align to TRBD1. CDR3 nucleotide sequence: TGTGCCAGCAGCTCCCCCCAACAGGGGTACAATGAGCAGTTCTTC. Protein sequence: CASSSPQQGYNEQFF.